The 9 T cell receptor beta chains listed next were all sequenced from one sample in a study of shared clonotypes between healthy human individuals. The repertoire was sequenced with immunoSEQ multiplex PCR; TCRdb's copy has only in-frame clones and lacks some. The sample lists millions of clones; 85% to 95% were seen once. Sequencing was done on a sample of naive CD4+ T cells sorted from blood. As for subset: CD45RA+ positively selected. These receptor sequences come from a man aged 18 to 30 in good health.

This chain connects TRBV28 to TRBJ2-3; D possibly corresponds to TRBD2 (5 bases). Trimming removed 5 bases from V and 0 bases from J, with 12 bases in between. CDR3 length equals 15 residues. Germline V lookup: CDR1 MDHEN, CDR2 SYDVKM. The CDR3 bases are TGTGCCAGCAGTATAAGCGGAACTAGCACAGATACGCAGTATTTT. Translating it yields CASSISGTSTDTQYF. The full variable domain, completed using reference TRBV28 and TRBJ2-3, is DVKVTQSSRYLVKRTGEKVFLECVQDMDHENMFWYRQDPGLGLRLIYFSYDVKMKEKGDIPEGYSVSREKKERFSLILESASTNQTSMYLCASSISGTSTDTQYFGPGTRLTVL.

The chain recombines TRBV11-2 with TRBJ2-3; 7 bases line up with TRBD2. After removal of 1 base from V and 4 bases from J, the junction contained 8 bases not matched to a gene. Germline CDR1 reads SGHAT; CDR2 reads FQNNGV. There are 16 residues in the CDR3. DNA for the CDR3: TGTGCCAGCAGCTTAGGGGAGAAGGGGAGGGCAGATACGCAGTATTTT. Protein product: CASSLGEKGRADTQYF. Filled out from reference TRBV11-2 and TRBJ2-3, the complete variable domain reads EAGVAQSPRYKIIEKRQSVAFWCNPISGHATLYWYQQILGQGPKLLIQFQNNGVVDDSQLPKDRFSAERLKGVDSTLKIQPAKLEDSAVYLCASSLGEKGRADTQYFGPGTRLTVL.

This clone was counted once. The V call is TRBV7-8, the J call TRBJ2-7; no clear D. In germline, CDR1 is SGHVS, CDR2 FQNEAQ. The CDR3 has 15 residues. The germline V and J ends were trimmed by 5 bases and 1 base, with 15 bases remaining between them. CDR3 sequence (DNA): TGTGCCAGCAGCAAGGAAGGCAGGTTTTCCTACGAGCAGTACTTC. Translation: CASSKEGRFSYEQYF.

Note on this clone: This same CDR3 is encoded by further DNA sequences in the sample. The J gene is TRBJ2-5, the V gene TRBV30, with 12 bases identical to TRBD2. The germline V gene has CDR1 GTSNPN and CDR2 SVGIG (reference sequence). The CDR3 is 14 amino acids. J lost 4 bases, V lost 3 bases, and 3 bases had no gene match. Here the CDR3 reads CAWSPGLAGETQYF. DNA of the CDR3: TGTGCCTGGAGCCCGGGACTAGCGGGAGAGACCCAGTACTTC.

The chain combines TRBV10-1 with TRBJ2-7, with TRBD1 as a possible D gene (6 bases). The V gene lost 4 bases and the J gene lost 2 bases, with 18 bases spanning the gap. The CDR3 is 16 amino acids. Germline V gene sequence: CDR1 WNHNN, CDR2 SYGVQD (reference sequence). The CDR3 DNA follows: TGCGCCAGCAGTGCCTCCCCTGACAGGTTCGCCTACGAGCAGTACTTC. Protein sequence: CASSASPDRFAYEQYF.

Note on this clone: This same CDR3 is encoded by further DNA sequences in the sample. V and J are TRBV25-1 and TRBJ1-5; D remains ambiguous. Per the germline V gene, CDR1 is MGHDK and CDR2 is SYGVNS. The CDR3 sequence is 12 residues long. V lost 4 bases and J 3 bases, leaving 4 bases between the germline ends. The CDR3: CASSALNQPQHF. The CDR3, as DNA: TGTGCCAGCAGTGCGCTCAATCAGCCCCAGCATTTT.

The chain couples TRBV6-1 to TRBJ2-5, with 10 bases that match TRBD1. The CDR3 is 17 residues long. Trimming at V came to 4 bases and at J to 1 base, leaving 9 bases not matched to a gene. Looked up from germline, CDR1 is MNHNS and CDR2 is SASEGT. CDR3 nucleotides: TGTGCCAGCAGTGGGTTTCTCCGGGACAGGGGCCAAGAGACCCAGTACTTC. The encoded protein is CASSGFLRDRGQETQYF.

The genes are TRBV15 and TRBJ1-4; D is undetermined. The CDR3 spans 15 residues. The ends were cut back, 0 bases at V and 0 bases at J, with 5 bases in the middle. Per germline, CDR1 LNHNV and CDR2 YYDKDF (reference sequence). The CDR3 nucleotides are TGTGCCACCAGCAGAGATGGTACAACTAATGAAAAACTGTTTTTT. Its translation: CATSRDGTTNEKLFF.

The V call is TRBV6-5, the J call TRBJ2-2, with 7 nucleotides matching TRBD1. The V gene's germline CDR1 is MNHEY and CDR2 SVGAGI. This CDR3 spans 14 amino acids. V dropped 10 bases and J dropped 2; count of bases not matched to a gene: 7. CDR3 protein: CATWDSPNTGELFF. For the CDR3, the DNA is TGTGCCACCTGGGACAGCCCAAACACCGGGGAGCTGTTTTTT.